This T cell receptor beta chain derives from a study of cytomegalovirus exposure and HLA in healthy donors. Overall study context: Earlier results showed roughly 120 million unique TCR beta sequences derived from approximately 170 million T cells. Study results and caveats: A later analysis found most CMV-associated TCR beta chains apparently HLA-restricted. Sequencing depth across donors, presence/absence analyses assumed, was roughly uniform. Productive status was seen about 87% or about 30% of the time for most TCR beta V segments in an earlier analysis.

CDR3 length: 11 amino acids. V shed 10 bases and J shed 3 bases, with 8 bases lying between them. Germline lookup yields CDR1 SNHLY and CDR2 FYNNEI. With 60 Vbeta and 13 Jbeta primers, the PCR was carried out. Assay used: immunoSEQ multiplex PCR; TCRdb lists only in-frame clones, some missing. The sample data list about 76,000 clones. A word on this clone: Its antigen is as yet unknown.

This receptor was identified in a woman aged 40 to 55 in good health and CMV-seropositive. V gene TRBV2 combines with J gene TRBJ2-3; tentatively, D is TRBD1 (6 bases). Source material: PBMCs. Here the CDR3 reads CATQGTDTQYF. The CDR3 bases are TGTGCCACCCAGGGGACAGATACGCAGTATTTT. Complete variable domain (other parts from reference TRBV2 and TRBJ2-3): EPEVTQTPSHQVTQMGQEVILRCVPISNHLYFYWYRQILGQKVEFLVSFYNNEISEKSEIFDDQFSVERPDGSNFTLKIRSTKLEDSAMYFCATQGTDTQYFGPGTRLTVL.